This T cell receptor beta chain was retrieved from a study of T cell changes during pregnancy in multiple sclerosis. The table came from immunoSEQ multiplex PCR; TCRdb's copy has only in-frame clones and leaves some out. Of around 80,000 clones listed, about 91% were seen once; the top ten hold 1.4% to 1.5%. Source: peripheral blood, taken before pregnancy. This clonotype originated in a female donor with multiple sclerosis, enrolled in a pregnancy study.

The CDR3 sequence is CASSARTGVGYTF. The CDR3 DNA follows: TGTGCCAGCAGCGCCCGGACAGGGGTTGGCTACACCTTC. V and J are TRBV6-5 and TRBJ1-2; 9 bases align to TRBD1. Germline CDR1 and CDR2: MNHEY and SVGAGI. This CDR3 contains 13 residues. V lost 6 bases and J lost 7; bases outside the gene matches: 6.